This T cell receptor beta chain was profiled in a study of cytotoxic CD8 clonotypes in ibrutinib-treated CLL. Whole-study context: Once patients had received a median about twelve months of treatment, range 6 to 36, response samples were obtained. Study-wide points: Samples from sustained-remission and progressing patients were taken at different times.

V dropped 4 bases and J dropped 2; count of bases not matched to a gene: 6. There are 15 residues in the CDR3. Germline V gene sequence: CDR1 SGHRS, CDR2 YFSETQ. PBMCs were cryopreserved, and 1.5 to 2 micrograms of genomic DNA from them went into TCR beta libraries. Depths of 1 in 200,000 to 1 in 1 million T cells were the sequencing target. The protocol was immunoSEQ multiplex PCR, while the TCRdb copy is restricted to in-frame clones and leaves out a portion. The table records about 63,000 clones, about three quarters of them present only once. A note on this clone: Its specificity is not known.

This chain connects TRBV5-1 to TRBJ2-7, with 10 bases aligning to TRBD1. The sequencing used PBMCs, collected after 12 months of ibrutinib treatment. The sequence came from a human donor with chronic lymphocytic leukemia. The CDR3 coding sequence is TGCGCCAGCAGCCCACCGGGGACAGGGGCCTACGAGCAGTACTTC. This translates into CASSPPGTGAYEQYF.